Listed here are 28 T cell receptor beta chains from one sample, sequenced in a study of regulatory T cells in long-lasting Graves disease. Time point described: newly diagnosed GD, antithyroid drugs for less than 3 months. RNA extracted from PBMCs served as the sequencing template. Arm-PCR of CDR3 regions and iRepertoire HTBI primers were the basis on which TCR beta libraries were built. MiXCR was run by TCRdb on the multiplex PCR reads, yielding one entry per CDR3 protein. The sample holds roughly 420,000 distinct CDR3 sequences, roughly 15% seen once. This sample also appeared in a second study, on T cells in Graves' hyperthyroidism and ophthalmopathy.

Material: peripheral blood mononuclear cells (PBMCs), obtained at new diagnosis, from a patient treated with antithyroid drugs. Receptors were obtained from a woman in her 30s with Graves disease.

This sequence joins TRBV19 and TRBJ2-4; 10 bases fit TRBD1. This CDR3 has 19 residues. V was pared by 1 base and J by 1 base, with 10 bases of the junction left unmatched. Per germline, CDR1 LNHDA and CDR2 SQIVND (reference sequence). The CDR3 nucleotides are TGTGCCAGTAGTATAGTCCGAGACAGGGGGCCTCTGGCCAAAAACATTCAGTACTTC. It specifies CASSIVRDRGPLAKNIQYF.

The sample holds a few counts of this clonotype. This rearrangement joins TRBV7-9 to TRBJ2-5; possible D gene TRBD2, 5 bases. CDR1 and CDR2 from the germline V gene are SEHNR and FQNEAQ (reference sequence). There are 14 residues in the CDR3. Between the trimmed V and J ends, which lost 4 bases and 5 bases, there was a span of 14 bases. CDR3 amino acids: CASSSLLVRETQYF. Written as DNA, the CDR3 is TGTGCCAGCAGCTCATTACTAGTGCGGGAGACCCAGTACTTC.

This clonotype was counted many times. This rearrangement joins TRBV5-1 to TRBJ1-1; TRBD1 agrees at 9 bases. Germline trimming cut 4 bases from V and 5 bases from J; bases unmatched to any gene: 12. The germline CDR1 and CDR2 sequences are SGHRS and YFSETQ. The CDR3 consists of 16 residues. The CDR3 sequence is CASSVTPTTGGTEAFF. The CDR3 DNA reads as TGCGCCAGCAGCGTAACTCCAACGACAGGGGGTACTGAAGCTTTCTTT.

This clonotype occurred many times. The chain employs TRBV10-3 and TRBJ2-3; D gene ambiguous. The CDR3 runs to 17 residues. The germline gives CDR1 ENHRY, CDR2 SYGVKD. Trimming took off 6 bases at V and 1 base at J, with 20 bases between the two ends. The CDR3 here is CAISSTRPDSRTDTQYF. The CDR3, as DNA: TGTGCCATCAGCTCAACCCGTCCTGATAGTCGCACAGATACGCAGTATTTT.

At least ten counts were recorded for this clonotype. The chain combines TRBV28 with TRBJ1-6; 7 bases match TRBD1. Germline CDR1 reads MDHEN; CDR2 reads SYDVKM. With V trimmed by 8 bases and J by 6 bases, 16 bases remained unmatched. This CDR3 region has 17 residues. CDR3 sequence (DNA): TGTGCCAGCCGGTTGGCAGGACAGGAGTCAACTAATTCACCCCTCCACTTT. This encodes CASRLAGQESTNSPLHF. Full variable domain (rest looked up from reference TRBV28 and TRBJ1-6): DVKVTQSSRYLVKRTGEKVFLECVQDMDHENMFWYRQDPGLGLRLIYFSYDVKMKEKGDIPEGYSVSREKKERFSLILESASTNQTSMYLCASRLAGQESTNSPLHFGNGTRLTVT.

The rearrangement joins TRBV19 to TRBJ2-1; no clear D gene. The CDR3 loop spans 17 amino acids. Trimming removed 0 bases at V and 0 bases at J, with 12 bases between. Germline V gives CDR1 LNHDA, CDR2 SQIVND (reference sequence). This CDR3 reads CASSIDARPSSYNEQFF. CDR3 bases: TGTGCCAGTAGTATAGATGCTAGGCCGAGCTCCTACAATGAGCAGTTCTTC.

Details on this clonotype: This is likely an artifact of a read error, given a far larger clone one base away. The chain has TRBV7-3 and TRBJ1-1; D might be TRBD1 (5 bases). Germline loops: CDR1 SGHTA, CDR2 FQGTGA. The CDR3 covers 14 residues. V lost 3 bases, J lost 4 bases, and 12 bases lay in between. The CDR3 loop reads CASSFGGMRTEAFF. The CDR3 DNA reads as TGTGCCAGCAGCTTTGGGGGGATGCGCACTGAAGCTTTCTTT.

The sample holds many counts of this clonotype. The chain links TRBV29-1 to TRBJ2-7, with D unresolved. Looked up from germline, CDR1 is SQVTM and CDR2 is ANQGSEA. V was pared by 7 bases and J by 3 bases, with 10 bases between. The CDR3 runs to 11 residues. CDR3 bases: TGCAGCGCCCAATCTTACTACGAGCAGTACTTC. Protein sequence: CSAQSYYEQYF.

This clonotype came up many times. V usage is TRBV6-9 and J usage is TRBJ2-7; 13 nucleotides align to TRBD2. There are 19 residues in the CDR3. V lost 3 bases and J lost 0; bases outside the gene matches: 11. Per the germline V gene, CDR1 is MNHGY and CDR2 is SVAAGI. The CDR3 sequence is CASSYSPGLAGTVSYEQYF. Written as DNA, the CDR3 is TGTGCCAGCAGTTACTCCCCGGGACTAGCGGGGACAGTCTCCTACGAGCAGTACTTC.

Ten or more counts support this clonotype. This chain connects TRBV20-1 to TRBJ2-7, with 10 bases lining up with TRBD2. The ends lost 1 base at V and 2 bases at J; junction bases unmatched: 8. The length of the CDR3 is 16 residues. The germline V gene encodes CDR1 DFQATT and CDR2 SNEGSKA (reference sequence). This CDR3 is CSARVTSGQKTYEQYF. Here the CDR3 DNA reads TGCAGTGCTAGAGTGACTAGCGGGCAGAAAACCTACGAGCAGTACTTC.

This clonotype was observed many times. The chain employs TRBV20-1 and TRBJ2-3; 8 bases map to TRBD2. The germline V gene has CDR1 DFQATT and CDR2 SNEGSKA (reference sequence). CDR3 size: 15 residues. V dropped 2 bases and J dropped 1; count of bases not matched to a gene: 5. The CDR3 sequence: CSARRTSRGTDTQYF. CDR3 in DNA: TGCAGTGCTAGACGGACTAGCCGAGGCACAGATACGCAGTATTTT.

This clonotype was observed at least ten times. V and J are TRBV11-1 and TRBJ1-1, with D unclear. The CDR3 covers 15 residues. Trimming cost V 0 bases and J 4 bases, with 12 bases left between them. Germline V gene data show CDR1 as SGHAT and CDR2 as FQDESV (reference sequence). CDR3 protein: CASSLAPTGFTEAFF. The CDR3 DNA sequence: TGTGCCAGCAGCTTAGCCCCAACGGGGTTCACTGAAGCTTTCTTT.

CDR3 in DNA: TGTGCCAGCAGCGTAGGGACTAGCGGGAGAGAGACCGGGGAGCTGTTTTTT. This sequence encodes CASSVGTSGRETGELFF. J is TRBJ2-2 and V is TRBV9, with 13 bases aligning to TRBD2. There are 17 residues in the CDR3. The germline V gene encodes CDR1 SGDLS and CDR2 YYNGEE. The V segment lost 0 bases and the J segment 5 bases; nucleotides outside the gene matches: 4.

In DNA, the CDR3 is TGTGCCAGCAGTTTTCCTGGTACCAAAAACATTCAGTACTTC. Translated: CASSFPGTKNIQYF. V gene TRBV27 combines with J gene TRBJ2-4, with D hard to call. CDR1 is MNHEY and CDR2 is SMNVEV in the germline V gene (reference sequence). Trimming took 3 bases from V and 2 from J, leaving 8 bases between them. The CDR3 length is 14 residues.

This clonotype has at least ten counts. Here the CDR3 reads CASSQDMAAEAFF. Written as DNA, the CDR3 is TGTGCCAGCTCACAGGACATGGCTGCTGAAGCTTTCTTT. This chain connects TRBV18 to TRBJ1-1, with D possibly matching TRBD1 (5 bases). This CDR3 spans 13 amino acids. With 4 bases removed from V and 6 bases from J, the gap between germline ends came to 12 bases. The germline V gene encodes CDR1 KGHSH and CDR2 LQKENI.

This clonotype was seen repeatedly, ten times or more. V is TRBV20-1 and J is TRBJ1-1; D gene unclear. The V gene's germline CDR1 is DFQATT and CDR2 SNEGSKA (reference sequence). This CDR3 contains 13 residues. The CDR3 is CRFLQASFTEAFF. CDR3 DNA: TGCAGGTTCCTTCAGGCTTCGTTCACTGAAGCTTTCTTT.

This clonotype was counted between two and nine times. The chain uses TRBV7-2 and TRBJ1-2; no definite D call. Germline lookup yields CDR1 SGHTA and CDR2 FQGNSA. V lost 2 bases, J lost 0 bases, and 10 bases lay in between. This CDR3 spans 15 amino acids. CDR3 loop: CASSLKAEANYGYTF. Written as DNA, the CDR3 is TGTGCCAGCAGCTTAAAGGCAGAAGCTAACTATGGCTACACCTTC.

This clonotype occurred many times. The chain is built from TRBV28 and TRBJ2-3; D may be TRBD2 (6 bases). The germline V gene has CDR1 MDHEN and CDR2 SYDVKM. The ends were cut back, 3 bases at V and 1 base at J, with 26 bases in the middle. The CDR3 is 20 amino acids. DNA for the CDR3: TGTGCCAGCAGTTTCTCTCTCCTCCCTTTTGCGGGGCTTTGCACAGATACGCAGTATTTT. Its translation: CASSFSLLPFAGLCTDTQYF.

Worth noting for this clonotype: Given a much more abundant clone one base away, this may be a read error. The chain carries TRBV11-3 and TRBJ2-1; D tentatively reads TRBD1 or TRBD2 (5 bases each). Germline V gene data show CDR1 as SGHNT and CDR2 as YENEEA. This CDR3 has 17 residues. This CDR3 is CASGVPTGTPRQYDQFF. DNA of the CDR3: TGTGCCAGCGGTGTTCCAACCGGGACCCCACGTCAGTATGATCAGTTCTTC. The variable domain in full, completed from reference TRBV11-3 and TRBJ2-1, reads EAGVVQSPRYKIIEKKQPVAFWCNPISGHNTLYWYLQNLGQGPELLIRYENEEAVDDSQLPKDRFSAERLKGVDSTLKIQPAELGDSAVYLCASGVPTGTPRQYDQFFGPGTRLTVL.

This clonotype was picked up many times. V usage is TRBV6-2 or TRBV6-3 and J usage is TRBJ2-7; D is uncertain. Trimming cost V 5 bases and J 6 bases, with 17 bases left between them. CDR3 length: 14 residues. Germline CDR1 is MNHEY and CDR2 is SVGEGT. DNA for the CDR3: TGTGCCAGCAGTGAAGCCCCCGGATCTGGCGAGCAGTACTTC. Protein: CASSEAPGSGEQYF.

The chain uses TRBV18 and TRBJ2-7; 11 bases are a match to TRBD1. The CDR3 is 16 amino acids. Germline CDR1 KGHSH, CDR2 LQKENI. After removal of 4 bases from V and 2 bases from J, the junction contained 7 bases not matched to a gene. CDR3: CASSLKRGQGAYEQYF. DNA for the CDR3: TGTGCCAGCTCACTCAAACGGGGACAGGGGGCCTACGAGCAGTACTTC.

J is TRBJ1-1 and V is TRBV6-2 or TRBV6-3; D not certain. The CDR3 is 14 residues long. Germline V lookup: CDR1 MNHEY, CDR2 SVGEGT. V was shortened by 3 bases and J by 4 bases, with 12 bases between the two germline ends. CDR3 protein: CASSYSGYGTEAFF. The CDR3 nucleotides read TGTGCCAGCAGTTATTCGGGATATGGCACTGAAGCTTTCTTT.

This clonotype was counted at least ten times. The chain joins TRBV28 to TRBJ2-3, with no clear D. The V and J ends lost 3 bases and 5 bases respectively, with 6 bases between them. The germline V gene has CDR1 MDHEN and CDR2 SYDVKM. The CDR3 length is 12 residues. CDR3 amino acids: CASSFERDTQYF. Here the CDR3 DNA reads TGTGCCAGCAGTTTCGAGAGAGATACGCAGTATTTT.

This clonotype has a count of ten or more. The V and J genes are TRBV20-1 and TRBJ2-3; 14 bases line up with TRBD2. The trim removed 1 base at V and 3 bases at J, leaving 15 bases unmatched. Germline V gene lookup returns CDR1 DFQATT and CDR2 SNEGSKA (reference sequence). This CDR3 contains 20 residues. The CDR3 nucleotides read TGCAGTGCTAGAGGGGTGGGACTAGCGGGAGTCATTTTCAGGACAGATACGCAGTATTTT. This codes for CSARGVGLAGVIFRTDTQYF.

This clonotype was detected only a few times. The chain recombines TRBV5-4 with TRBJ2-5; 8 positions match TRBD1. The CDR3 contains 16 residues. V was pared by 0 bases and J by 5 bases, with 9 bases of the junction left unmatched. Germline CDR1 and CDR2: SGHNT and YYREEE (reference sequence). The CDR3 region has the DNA TGTGCCAGCAGCTTGGATGTGACAGGGGCGTGGGAGACCCAGTACTTC. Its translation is CASSLDVTGAWETQYF. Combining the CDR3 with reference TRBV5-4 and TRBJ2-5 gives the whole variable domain ETGVTQSPTHLIKTRGQQVTLRCSSQSGHNTVSWYQQALGQGPQFIFQYYREEENGRGNFPPRFSGLQFPNYSSELNVNALELDDSALYLCASSLDVTGAWETQYFGPGTRLLVL.

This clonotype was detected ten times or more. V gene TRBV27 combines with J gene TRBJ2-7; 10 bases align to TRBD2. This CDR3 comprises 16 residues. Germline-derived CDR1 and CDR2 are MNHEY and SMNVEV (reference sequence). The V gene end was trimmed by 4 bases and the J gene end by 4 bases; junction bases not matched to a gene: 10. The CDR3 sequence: CASSSAPRAGGYEQYF. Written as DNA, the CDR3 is TGTGCCAGCAGTTCCGCCCCACGAGCGGGAGGGTACGAGCAGTACTTC.

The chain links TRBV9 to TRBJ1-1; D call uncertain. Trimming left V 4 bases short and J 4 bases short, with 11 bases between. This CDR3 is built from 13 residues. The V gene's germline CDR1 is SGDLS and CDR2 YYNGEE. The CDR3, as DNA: TGTGCCAGCAGCCTCCACAGTTTCACTGAAGCTTTCTTT. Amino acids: CASSLHSFTEAFF.

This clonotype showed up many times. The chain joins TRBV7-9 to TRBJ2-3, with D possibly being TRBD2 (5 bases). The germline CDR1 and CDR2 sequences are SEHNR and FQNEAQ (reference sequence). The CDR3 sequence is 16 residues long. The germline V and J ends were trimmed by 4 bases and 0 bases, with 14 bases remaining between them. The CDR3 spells CASSSRKRVSTDTQYF. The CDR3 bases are TGTGCCAGCAGCTCTCGGAAGAGGGTCAGCACAGATACGCAGTATTTT. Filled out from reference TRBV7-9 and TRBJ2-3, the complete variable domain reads DTGVSQNPRHKITKRGQNVTFRCDPISEHNRLYWYRQTLGQGPEFLTYFQNEAQLEKSRLLSDRFSAERPKGSFSTLEIQRTEQGDSAMYLCASSSRKRVSTDTQYFGPGTRLTVL.